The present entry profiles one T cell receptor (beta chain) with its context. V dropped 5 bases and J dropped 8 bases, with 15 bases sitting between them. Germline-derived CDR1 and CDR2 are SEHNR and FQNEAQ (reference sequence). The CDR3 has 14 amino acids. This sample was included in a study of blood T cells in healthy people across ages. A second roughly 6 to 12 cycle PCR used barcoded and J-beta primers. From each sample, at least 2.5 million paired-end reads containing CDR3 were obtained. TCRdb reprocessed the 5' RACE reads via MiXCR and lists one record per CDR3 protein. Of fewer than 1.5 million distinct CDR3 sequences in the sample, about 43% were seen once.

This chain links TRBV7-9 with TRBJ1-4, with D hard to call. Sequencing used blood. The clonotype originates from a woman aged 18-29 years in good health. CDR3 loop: CASSLTVGKEKLFF. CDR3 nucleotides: TGTGCCAGCAGCCTGACTGTCGGAAAAGAAAAACTGTTTTTT.